Below are 20 T cell receptor beta chains sequenced from a single sample in a study of blood T cells in healthy people across ages. With a J-beta primer mix and a sample-barcoded 5' primer, a second PCR ran about 7 to 11 cycles. TCRdb fed the 5' RACE reads into MiXCR, producing one record per CDR3 protein. Found here are 700,000 to 900,000 distinct CDR3 sequences, 20% to 30% of them singletons; the top ten hold 3%. These data were likewise used in another study, on T cells of mothers and their children.

The sample comprised blood. The receptors stem from a boy younger than 18 in good health.

The chain recombines TRBV13 with TRBJ1-2; 9 positions match TRBD1. CDR3 length: 15 amino acids. The trim removed 3 bases at V and 4 bases at J, leaving 6 bases unmatched. Germline V gives CDR1 PRHDT, CDR2 FYEKMQ (reference sequence). The CDR3 DNA sequence: TGTGCCAGCAGCTTCAACAGGGGGCAGGGCTATGGCTACACCTTC. The encoded protein is CASSFNRGQGYGYTF. The complete variable domain, with remaining parts taken from reference TRBV13 and TRBJ1-2, reads AAGVIQSPRHLIKEKRETATLKCYPIPRHDTVYWYQQGPGQDPQFLISFYEKMQSDKGSIPDRFSAQQFSDYHSELNMSSLELGDSALYFCASSFNRGQGYGYTFGSGTRLTVV.

There are a few counts of this clonotype. V gene TRBV7-9 combines with J gene TRBJ2-1; no clear D. Trimming took 1 base from V and 2 from J, leaving 6 bases between them. CDR1 is SEHNR, CDR2 FQNEAQ, per germline (reference sequence). The CDR3 runs 14 residues. Here the CDR3 reads CASSLVIPYNEQFF. CDR3 in DNA: TGTGCCAGCAGCTTAGTTATCCCCTACAATGAGCAGTTCTTC. The full variable domain, in which reference TRBV7-9 and TRBJ2-1 provide the parts outside the CDR3, is DTGVSQNPRHKITKRGQNVTFRCDPISEHNRLYWYRQTLGQGPEFLTYFQNEAQLEKSRLLSDRFSAERPKGSFSTLEIQRTEQGDSAMYLCASSLVIPYNEQFFGPGTRLTVL.

The V gene is TRBV15, the J gene TRBJ2-5; D may be TRBD2 (6 bases). V lost 3 bases and J lost 9, with 14 bases in between. CDR3 length: 13 residues. The germline V gene encodes CDR1 LNHNV and CDR2 YYDKDF (reference sequence). CDR3 region: CATSRAPPGAQYF. The CDR3 DNA reads as TGTGCCACCAGCAGGGCCCCACCGGGGGCCCAGTACTTC.

V gene TRBV2 combines with J gene TRBJ2-1, with 9 nucleotides matching TRBD1. The CDR3 runs 13 residues. In germline, CDR1 is SNHLY, CDR2 FYNNEI. Trimming removed 7 bases from V and 7 bases from J; junction bases left unmatched: 5. For the CDR3, the DNA is TGTGCCAGCAATGGACAGGGGTGGAATGAGCAGTTCTTC. This translates into CASNGQGWNEQFF.

The chain employs TRBV15 and TRBJ2-4; 7 nucleotides line up with TRBD1. Per germline, CDR1 LNHNV and CDR2 YYDKDF (reference sequence). The CDR3 extends over 15 amino acids. The ends lost 4 bases at V and 7 bases at J; junction bases unmatched: 10. The CDR3 nucleotides read TGTGCCACCAGCATACATGACAGGGCCCGGAACATTCAGTACTTC. It is translated as CATSIHDRARNIQYF.

This chain joins TRBV2 and TRBJ2-4; D uncertain. Germline V CDR1 and CDR2: SNHLY, FYNNEI. V lost 8 bases, J lost 0 bases, and 11 bases lay in between. The CDR3 length is 14 residues. The CDR3 sequence is CASREALAKNIQYF. CDR3 DNA sequence: TGTGCCAGCCGAGAGGCCCTAGCCAAAAACATTCAGTACTTC.

The V and J genes are TRBV6-5 and TRBJ2-1; 10 nucleotides align to TRBD2. CDR1 MNHEY and CDR2 SVGAGI come from the germline V gene. J was trimmed by 4 bases and V by 6 bases; bases with no gene match: 6. The CDR3 runs 15 residues. CDR3 region: CASRALAGVYNEQFF. The CDR3 region has the DNA TGTGCCAGCAGGGCCCTAGCGGGGGTGTACAATGAGCAGTTCTTC.

The rearrangement joins TRBV11-2 to TRBJ1-2; D not resolved. The germline gives CDR1 SGHAT, CDR2 FQNNGV. V lost 1 base and J lost 6, with 15 bases in between. The CDR3 loop spans 15 amino acids. The CDR3 loop is CASSLVYGSRDGYTF. DNA of the CDR3: TGTGCCAGCAGCTTAGTATACGGCTCTAGGGATGGCTACACCTTC.

V gene TRBV7-3 combines with J gene TRBJ2-2, with D uncertain. The CDR3 runs 15 residues. V gave up 5 bases and J gave up 6 bases, with 16 bases separating them. In germline, CDR1 is SGHTA, CDR2 FQGTGA. This chain's CDR3 is CASSPTPTGAGELFF. The CDR3, as DNA: TGTGCCAGCAGCCCGACTCCTACGGGCGCCGGGGAGCTGTTTTTT.

V usage is TRBV6-2 or TRBV6-3 and J usage is TRBJ1-5, with D possibly matching TRBD1 (5 bases). The CDR3 has 15 residues. The V end was cut by 0 bases, the J end by 4 bases, with 10 bases between. Germline CDR1 is MNHEY and CDR2 is SVGEGT. CDR3 DNA sequence: TGTGCCAGCAGTTACTCGGACAATGGGAATCAGCCCCAGCATTTT. It yields the protein CASSYSDNGNQPQHF.

The rearrangement joins TRBV4-2 to TRBJ2-3; the match to TRBD1 covers 10 bases. There are 16 residues in the CDR3. Germline CDR1 is LGHNA and CDR2 is YNFKEQ. The ends lost 3 bases at V and 3 bases at J; junction bases unmatched: 6. The CDR3 DNA reads as TGTGCCAGCAGCCACGACAGGACAGGGGGTACAGATACGCAGTATTTT. It codes for CASSHDRTGGTDTQYF.

V gene TRBV9 combines with J gene TRBJ2-5, with a tentative D call TRBD1 (6 bases). The J call is in doubt because the DNA end fits TRBJ2-7 better. Germline V CDR1 and CDR2: SGDLS, YYNGEE. The CDR3 spans 15 residues. DNA of the CDR3: TGTGCCAGCAGCGTAGGCGCAGGGGACCTCTACGAGCAGTACTTC. This encodes CASSVGAGDLYEQYF.

The chain recombines TRBV18 with TRBJ1-2; D unresolved. Germline V CDR1 and CDR2: KGHSH, LQKENI. The V end lost 0 bases, the J end lost 2 bases, and 13 bases lay between the germline ends. The CDR3 runs to 16 residues. The CDR3 loop reads CASSPPGSSGNYGYTF. Written as DNA, the CDR3 is TGTGCCAGCTCACCACCGGGGAGTTCGGGGAACTATGGCTACACCTTC.

This chain links TRBV7-2 with TRBJ2-3; TRBD2 aligns across 9 bases. V dropped 4 bases and J dropped 2; count of bases not matched to a gene: 7. The length of the CDR3 is 16 residues. Looked up from germline, CDR1 is SGHTA and CDR2 is FQGNSA. The CDR3 DNA reads as TGTGCCAGCAGCTCGTATCTAGCGGGATCCACAGATACGCAGTATTTT. Protein: CASSSYLAGSTDTQYF. Combining the CDR3 with reference TRBV7-2 and TRBJ2-3 gives the whole variable domain GAGVSQSPSNKVTEKGKDVELRCDPISGHTALYWYRQSLGQGLEFLIYFQGNSAPDKSGLPSDRFSAERTGGSVSTLTIQRTQQEDSAVYLCASSSYLAGSTDTQYFGPGTRLTVL.

CDR3 nucleotides: TGCGCCAGCAGCTTGGGGTCAGGGGTCTACGAGCAGTACTTC. Amino acid sequence: CASSLGSGVYEQYF. V and J are TRBV5-1 and TRBJ2-7, with D perhaps TRBD1 (6 bases). V shed 0 bases and J shed 3 bases, with 10 bases lying between them. In germline, CDR1 is SGHRS, CDR2 YFSETQ. This CDR3 has 14 residues.

This clonotype was observed a few times. The V call is TRBV6-6, the J call TRBJ2-5; possible D gene TRBD2, 5 bases. Per germline, CDR1 MNHNY and CDR2 SVGAGI (reference sequence). The CDR3 is made up of 15 amino acids. V shed 6 bases and J shed 3 bases, with 17 bases lying between them. This CDR3 reads CASRTKGRPEETQYF. CDR3 in DNA: TGTGCCAGCAGGACTAAGGGAAGACCTGAAGAGACCCAGTACTTC.

This clonotype has at least ten counts. The rearrangement joins TRBV20-1 to TRBJ2-6; no clear D gene. Germline loops: CDR1 DFQATT, CDR2 SNEGSKA (reference sequence). V lost 3 bases to trimming and J lost 1 base, with 1 base between them. This CDR3 contains 12 residues. As DNA, the CDR3 is TGCAGTGCTAGTTCTGGGGCCAACGTCCTGACTTTC. It is translated as CSASSGANVLTF.

This chain joins TRBV28 and TRBJ1-2; D may be TRBD1 (5 bases). Germline CDR1 MDHEN, CDR2 SYDVKM. V was pared by 2 bases and J by 3 bases, with 16 bases between. CDR3 length: 16 amino acids. In DNA form, the CDR3 reads TGTGCCAGCAGTTTACGATCTTACGGGGGACACTATGGCTACACCTTC. Its translation: CASSLRSYGGHYGYTF.

This clonotype was picked up many times. This chain connects TRBV6-5 to TRBJ1-4, with D perhaps TRBD1 (6 bases). The CDR3 totals 13 residues. CDR1 is MNHEY, CDR2 SVGAGI, per germline. V lost 8 bases and J 14 bases, leaving 21 bases between the germline ends. The CDR3 sequence is CASRAGRDKMLFF. Written as DNA, the CDR3 is TGTGCCAGCCGAGCCGGACGGGACAAAATGCTGTTTTTT.

Only a few counts were recorded for this clonotype. The gene calls are TRBV2 and TRBJ2-2, with D unclear. Germline loops: CDR1 SNHLY, CDR2 FYNNEI. This CDR3 contains 13 residues. Trimming cost V 4 bases and J 6 bases, with 9 bases left between them. In DNA, the CDR3 is TGTGCCAGCAGTGCCCCCCCAGCCGGGGAGCTGTTTTTT. Protein sequence: CASSAPPAGELFF.